This entry concerns a single TCR beta chain. The antigen remains undetermined. This sample is drawn from a study of T cells after yellow fever vaccination. Across the study: Each low-cell-number fraction was prepared by means of SMART-Seq v4 Ultra Low Input. Study-wide results and limits: A large majority of primary-vaccination clones showed up again after the booster (around 95% CD4, 85% to 90% CD8). A small proportion of clonotypes was detected in both the CD4 and CD8 compartments. Abundant clonotypes from the bulk population could get into FACS-sorted repertoires as contaminants.

Germline V gene lookup returns CDR1 SNHLY and CDR2 FYNNEI. Trimming took 3 bases from V and 6 from J, leaving 18 bases between them. This CDR3 has 15 amino acids. Using its own MiXCR run on the 5' RACE reads, TCRdb lists one record per CDR3 protein. The sample lists some 500,000 distinct CDR3 sequences; roughly 14% were seen once. The sample consisted of PBMCs, taken on the day of the yellow fever booster vaccination. The gene calls are TRBV2 and TRBJ2-7, with D possibly matching TRBD2 (5 bases). This clonotype originated in a man between 25 and 39 years old who received the YFV17D yellow fever vaccine. The CDR3 spells CASSESSPRVSEQYF. The CDR3 region has the DNA TGTGCCAGCAGTGAGTCTAGCCCTCGGGTCTCCGAGCAGTACTTC.